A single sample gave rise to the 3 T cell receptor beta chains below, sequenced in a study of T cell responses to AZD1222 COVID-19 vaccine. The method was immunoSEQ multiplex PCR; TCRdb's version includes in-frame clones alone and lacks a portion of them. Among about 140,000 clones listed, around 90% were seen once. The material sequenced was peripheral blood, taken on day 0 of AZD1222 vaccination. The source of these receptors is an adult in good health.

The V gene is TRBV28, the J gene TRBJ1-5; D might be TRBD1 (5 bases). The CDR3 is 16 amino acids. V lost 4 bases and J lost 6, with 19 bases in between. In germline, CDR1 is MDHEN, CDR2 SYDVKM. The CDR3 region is CASSWGTGDVGQPQHF. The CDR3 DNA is TGTGCCAGCAGTTGGGGGACGGGGGACGTGGGTCAGCCCCAGCATTTT.

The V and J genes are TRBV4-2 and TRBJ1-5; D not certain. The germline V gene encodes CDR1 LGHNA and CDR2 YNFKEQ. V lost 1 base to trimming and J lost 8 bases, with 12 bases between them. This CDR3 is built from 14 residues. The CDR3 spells CASSQAGGVKPQHF. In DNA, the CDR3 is TGTGCCAGCAGCCAAGCTGGCGGGGTCAAGCCCCAGCATTTT.

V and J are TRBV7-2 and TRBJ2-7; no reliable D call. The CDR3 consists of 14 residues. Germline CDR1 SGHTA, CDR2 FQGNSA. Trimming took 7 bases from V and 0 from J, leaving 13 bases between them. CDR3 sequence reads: CASNIAPSSYEQYF. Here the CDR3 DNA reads TGTGCCAGCAACATCGCCCCGAGCTCCTACGAGCAGTACTTC.